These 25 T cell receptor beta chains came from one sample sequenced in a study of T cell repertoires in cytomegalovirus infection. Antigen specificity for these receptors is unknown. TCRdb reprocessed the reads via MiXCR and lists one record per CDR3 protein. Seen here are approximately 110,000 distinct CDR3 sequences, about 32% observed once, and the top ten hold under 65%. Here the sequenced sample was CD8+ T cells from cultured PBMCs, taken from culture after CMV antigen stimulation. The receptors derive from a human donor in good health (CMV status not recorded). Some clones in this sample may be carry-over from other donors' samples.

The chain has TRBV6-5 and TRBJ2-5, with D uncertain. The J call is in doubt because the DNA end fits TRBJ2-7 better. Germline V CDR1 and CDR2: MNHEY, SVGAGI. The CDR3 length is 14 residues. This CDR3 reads CASSYSLLPYEQYF. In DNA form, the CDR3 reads TGTGCCAGCAGTTACTCGCTCCTGCCCTACGAGCAGTACTTC.

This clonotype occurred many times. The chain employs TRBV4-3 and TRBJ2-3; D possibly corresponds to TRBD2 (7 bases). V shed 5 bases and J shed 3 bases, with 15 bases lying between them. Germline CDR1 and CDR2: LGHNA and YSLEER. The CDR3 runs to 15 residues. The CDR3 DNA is TGCGCCAGCAGCACTGGCGGGGGCCAGACAGATACGCAGTATTTT. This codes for CASSTGGGQTDTQYF.

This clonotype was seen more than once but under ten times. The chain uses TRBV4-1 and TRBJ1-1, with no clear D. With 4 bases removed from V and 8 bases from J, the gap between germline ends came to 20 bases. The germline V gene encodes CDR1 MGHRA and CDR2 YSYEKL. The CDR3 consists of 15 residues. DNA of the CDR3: TGCGCCAGCAGCCCTTCACCGACTGCTACCGTAGAAGCTTTCTTT. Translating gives CASSPSPTATVEAFF.

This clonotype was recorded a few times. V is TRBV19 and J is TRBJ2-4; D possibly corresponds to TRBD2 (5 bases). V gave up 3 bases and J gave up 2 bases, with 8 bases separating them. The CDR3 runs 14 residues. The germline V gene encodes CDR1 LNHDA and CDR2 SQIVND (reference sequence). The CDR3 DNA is TGTGCCAGTAGTATGGGAGAAACCAAAAACATTCAGTACTTC. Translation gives CASSMGETKNIQYF.

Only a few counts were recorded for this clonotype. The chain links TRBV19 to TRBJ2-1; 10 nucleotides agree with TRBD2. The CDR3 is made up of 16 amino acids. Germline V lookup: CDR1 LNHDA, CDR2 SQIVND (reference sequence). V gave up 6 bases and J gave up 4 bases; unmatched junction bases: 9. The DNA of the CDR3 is TGTGCCAGTAGATCTCCTTCTAGCGGGGGATACAATGAGCAGTTCTTC. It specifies CASRSPSSGGYNEQFF.

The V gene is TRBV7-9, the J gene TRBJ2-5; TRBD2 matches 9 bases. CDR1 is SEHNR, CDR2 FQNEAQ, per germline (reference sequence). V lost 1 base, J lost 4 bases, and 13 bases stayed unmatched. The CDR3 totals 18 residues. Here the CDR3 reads CASSLGRGAGGAAETQYF. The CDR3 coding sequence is TGTGCCAGCAGCTTAGGTCGCGGAGCGGGGGGCGCGGCAGAGACCCAGTACTTC.

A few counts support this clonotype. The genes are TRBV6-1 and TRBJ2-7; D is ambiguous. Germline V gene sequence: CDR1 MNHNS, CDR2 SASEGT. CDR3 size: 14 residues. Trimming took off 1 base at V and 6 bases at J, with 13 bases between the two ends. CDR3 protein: CASSEGAGRGEQYF. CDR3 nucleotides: TGTGCCAGCAGTGAAGGGGCAGGTAGAGGCGAGCAGTACTTC.

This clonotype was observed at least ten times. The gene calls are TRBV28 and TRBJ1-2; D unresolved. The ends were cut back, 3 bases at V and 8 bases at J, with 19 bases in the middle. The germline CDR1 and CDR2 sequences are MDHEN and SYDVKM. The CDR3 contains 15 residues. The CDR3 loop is CASSFTMVEARGYTF. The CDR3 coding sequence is TGTGCCAGCAGTTTTACTATGGTTGAGGCTCGGGGCTACACCTTC.

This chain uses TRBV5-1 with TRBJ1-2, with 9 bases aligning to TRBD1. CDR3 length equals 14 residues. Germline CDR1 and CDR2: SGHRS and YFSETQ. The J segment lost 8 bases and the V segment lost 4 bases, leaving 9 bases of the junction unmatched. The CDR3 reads CASSDQMTGGGYTF. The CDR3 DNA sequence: TGCGCCAGCAGCGACCAAATGACAGGGGGGGGCTACACCTTC. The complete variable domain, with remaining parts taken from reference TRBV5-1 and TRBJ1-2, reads KAGVTQTPRYLIKTRGQQVTLSCSPISGHRSVSWYQQTPGQGLQFLFEYFSETQRNKGNFPGRFSGRQFSNSRSEMNVSTLELGDSALYLCASSDQMTGGGYTFGSGTRLTVV.

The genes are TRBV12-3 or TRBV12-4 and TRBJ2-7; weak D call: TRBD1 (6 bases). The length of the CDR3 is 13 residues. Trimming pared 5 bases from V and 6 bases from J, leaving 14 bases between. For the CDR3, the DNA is TGTGCCAGCAGTGGGGAACAGGGTTTCGAGCAGTACTTC. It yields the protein CASSGEQGFEQYF.

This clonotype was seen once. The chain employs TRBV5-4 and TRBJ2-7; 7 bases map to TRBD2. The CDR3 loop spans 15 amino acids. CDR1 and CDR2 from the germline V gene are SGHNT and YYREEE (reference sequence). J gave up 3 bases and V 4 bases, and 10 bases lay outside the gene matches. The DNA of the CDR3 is TGTGCCAGCAGCCCGTCCGCTAGCGGCCGCTACGAGCAGTACTTC. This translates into CASSPSASGRYEQYF. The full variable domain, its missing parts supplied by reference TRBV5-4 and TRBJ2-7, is ETGVTQSPTHLIKTRGQQVTLRCSSQSGHNTVSWYQQALGQGPQFIFQYYREEENGRGNFPPRFSGLQFPNYSSELNVNALELDDSALYLCASSPSASGRYEQYFGPGTRLTVT.

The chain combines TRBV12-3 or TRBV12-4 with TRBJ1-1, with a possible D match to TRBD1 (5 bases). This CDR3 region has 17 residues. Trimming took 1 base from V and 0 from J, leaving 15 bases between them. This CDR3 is CASSLEQGPPMNTEAFF. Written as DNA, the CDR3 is TGTGCCAGCAGTTTAGAGCAGGGCCCCCCTATGAACACTGAAGCTTTCTTT.

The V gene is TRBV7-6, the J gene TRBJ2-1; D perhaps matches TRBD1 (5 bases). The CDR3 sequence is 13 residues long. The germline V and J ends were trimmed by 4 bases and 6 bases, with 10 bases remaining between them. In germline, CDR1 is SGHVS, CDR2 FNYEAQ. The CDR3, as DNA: TGTGCCAGCAGCTACGGTACAGGCAATGAGCAGTTCTTC. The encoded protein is CASSYGTGNEQFF.

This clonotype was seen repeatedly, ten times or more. The CDR3 DNA follows: TGCAGTGCGACCCTCCGCTACGAGCAGTACTTC. Translation: CSATLRYEQYF. The chain has TRBV20-1 and TRBJ2-7; D unresolved. CDR1 is DFQATT, CDR2 SNEGSKA, per germline (reference sequence). Trimming removed 6 bases from V and 3 bases from J, with 9 bases in between. The CDR3 totals 11 residues.

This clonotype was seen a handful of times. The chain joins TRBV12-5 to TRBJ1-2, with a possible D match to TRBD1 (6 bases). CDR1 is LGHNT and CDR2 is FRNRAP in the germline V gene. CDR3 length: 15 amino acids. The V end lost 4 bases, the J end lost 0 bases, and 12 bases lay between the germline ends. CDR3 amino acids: CASGWQGSPNYGYTF. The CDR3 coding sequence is TGTGCTAGTGGTTGGCAGGGGTCACCTAACTATGGCTACACCTTC.

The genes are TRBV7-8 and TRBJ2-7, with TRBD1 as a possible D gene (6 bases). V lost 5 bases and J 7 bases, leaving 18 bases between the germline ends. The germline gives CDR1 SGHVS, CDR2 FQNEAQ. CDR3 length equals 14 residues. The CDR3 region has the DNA TGTGCCAGCAGCACCCAAGGGGGTTGGTGGGAGCAGTACTTC. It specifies CASSTQGGWWEQYF.

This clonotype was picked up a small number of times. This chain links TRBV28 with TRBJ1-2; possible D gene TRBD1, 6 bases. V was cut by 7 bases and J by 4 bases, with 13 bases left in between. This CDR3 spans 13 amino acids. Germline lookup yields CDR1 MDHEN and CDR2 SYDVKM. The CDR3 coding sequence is TGTGCCAGCAACCCAACAGGGATCTATGGCTACACCTTC. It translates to CASNPTGIYGYTF.

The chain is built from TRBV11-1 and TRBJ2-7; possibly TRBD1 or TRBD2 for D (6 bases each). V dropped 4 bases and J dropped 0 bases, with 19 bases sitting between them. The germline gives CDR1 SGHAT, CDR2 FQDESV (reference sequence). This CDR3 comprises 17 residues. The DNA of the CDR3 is TGTGCCAGCAGCTCGAGGGGGGTCCGGGACGGCTCCTACGAGCAGTACTTC. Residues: CASSSRGVRDGSYEQYF.

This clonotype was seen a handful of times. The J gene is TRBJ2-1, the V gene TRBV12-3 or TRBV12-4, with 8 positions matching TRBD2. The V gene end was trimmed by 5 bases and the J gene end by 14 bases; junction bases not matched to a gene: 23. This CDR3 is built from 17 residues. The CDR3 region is CASSPRRSGGIWGQEFF. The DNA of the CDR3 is TGTGCCAGCAGTCCACGTAGGAGCGGGGGTATATGGGGGCAGGAGTTCTTC.

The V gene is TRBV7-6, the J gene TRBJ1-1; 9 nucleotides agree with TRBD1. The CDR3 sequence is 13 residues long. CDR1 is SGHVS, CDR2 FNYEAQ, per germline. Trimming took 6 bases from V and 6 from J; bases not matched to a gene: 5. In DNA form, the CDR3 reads TGTGCCAGCAGGGGACAGGGTGGTTCTGAAGCTTTCTTT. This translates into CASRGQGGSEAFF.

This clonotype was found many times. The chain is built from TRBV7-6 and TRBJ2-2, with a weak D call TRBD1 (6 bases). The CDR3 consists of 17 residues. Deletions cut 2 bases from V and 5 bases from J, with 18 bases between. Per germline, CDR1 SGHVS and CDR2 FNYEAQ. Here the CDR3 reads CASSLQPGAERTGELFF. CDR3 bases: TGTGCCAGCAGCTTACAACCAGGGGCAGAGAGGACCGGGGAGCTGTTTTTT.

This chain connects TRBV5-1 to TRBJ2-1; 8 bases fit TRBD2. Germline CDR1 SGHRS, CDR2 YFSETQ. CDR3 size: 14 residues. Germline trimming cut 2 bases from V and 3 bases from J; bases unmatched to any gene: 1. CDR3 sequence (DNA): TGCGCCAGCAGCTTCGCGGGGGGCTACAATGAGCAGTTCTTC. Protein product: CASSFAGGYNEQFF.

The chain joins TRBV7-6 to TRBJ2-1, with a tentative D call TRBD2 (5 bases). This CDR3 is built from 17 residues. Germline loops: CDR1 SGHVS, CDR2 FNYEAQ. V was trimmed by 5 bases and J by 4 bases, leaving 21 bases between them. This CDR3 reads CASSPSPPDRGYNEQFF. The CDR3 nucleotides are TGTGCCAGCAGCCCCTCTCCGCCCGACCGCGGGTACAATGAGCAGTTCTTC.

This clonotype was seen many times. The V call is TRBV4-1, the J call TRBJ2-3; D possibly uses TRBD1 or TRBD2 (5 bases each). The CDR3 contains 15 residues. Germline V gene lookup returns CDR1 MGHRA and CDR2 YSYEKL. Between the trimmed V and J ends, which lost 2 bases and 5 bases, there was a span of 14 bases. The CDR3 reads CASSQIIGAGDTQYF. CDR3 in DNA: TGCGCCAGCAGCCAAATCATCGGGGCGGGAGATACGCAGTATTTT.

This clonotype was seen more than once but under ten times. CDR3 in amino acids: CASSYATGRETQYF. The CDR3 DNA follows: TGTGCCAGCAGTTACGCTACAGGGCGGGAGACCCAGTACTTC. The chain joins TRBV6-2 or TRBV6-3 to TRBJ2-5; D is perhaps TRBD1 (6 bases). The CDR3 length is 14 residues. V dropped 2 bases and J dropped 5 bases, with 12 bases sitting between them. Germline V CDR1 and CDR2: MNHEY, SVGEGT.